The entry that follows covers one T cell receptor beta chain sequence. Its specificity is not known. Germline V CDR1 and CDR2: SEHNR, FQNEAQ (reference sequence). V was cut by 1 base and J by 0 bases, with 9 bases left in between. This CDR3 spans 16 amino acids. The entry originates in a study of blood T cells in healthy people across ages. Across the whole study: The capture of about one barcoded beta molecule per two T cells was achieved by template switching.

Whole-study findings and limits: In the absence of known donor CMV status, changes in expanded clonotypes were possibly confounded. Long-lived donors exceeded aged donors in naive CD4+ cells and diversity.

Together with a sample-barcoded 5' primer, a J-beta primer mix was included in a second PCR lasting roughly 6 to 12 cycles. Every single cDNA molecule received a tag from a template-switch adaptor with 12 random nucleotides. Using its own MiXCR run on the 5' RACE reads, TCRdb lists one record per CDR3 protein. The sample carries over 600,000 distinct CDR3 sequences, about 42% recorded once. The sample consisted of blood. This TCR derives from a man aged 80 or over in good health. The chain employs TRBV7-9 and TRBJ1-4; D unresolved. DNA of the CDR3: TGTGCCAGCAGCTTAGACAGCTTTGCAACTAATGAAAAACTGTTTTTT. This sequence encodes CASSLDSFATNEKLFF.